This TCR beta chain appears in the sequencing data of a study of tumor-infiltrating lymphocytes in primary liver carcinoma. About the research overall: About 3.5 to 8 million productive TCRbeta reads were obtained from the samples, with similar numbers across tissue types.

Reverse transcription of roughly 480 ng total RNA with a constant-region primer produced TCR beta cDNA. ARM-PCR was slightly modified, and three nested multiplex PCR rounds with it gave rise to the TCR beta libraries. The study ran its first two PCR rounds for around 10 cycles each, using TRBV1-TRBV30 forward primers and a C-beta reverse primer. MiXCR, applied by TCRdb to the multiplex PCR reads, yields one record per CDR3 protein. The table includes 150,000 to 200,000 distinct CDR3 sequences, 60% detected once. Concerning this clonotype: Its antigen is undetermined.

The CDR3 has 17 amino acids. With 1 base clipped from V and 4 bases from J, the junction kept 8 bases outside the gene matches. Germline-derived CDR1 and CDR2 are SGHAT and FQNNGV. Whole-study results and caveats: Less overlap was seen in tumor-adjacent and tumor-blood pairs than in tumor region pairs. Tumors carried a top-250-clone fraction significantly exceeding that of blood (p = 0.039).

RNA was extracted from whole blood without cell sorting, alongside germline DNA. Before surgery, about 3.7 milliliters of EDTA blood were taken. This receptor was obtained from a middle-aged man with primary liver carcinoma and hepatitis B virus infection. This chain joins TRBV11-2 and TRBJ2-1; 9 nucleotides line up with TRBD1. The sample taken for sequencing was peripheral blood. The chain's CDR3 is CASSLVAQQGAYNEQFF. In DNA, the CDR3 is TGTGCCAGCAGCTTAGTCGCCCAACAGGGGGCGTACAATGAGCAGTTCTTC. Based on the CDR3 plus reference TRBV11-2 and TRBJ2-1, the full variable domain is EAGVAQSPRYKIIEKRQSVAFWCNPISGHATLYWYQQILGQGPKLLIQFQNNGVVDDSQLPKDRFSAERLKGVDSTLKIQPAKLEDSAVYLCASSLVAQQGAYNEQFFGPGTRLTVL.